Presented here are 18 T cell receptor beta chains from one specimen sequenced in a study of cytomegalovirus exposure and HLA in healthy donors. Clones were sequenced by immunoSEQ multiplex PCR, and TCRdb holds only the in-frame ones, with some missing. The table records some 140,000 clones, approximately 90% of them present only once. The sequenced sample consisted of PBMCs. Receptors originate from a woman between 25 and 40 years old in good health and CMV-seropositive.

The V gene is TRBV5-1, the J gene TRBJ2-3; D perhaps matches TRBD1 (6 bases). Per the germline V gene, CDR1 is SGHRS and CDR2 is YFSETQ. This CDR3 spans 11 amino acids. V lost 0 bases to trimming and J lost 10 bases, with 6 bases between them. CDR3 sequence reads: CASSLDRAQYF. CDR3 nucleotides: TGCGCCAGCAGCTTGGACAGGGCGCAGTATTTT.

This clone turned up a few times. This chain connects TRBV4-1 to TRBJ2-1; unclear D gene. With 2 bases removed from V and 2 bases from J, the gap between germline ends came to 10 bases. Per the germline V gene, CDR1 is MGHRA and CDR2 is YSYEKL. The CDR3 spans 15 residues. In DNA form, the CDR3 reads TGCGCCAGCAGCCAACGACTCCTAACCTACAATGAGCAGTTCTTC. Residues: CASSQRLLTYNEQFF.

The J gene is TRBJ2-7, the V gene TRBV28; D might be TRBD2 (5 bases). Trimming removed 2 bases at V and 5 bases at J, with 19 bases between. The CDR3 totals 16 residues. Germline V CDR1 and CDR2: MDHEN, SYDVKM. DNA for the CDR3: TGTGCCAGCAGTTTAATGTTAAGGGCGGGTGTCCACGAGCAGTACTTC. Its protein is CASSLMLRAGVHEQYF.

This clone was detected once. This chain uses TRBV5-4 with TRBJ2-3, with 16 positions matching TRBD2. V shed 4 bases and J 10 bases; nucleotides not matched to a gene: 12. Germline CDR1 and CDR2: SGHNT and YYREEE (reference sequence). The CDR3 sequence is 17 residues long. CDR3 loop: CASSDGPGLAGGRAQYF. DNA for the CDR3: TGTGCCAGCAGCGACGGACCGGGACTAGCGGGGGGGCGGGCGCAGTATTTT.

The chain joins TRBV7-9 to TRBJ2-7; perhaps TRBD2 as D (5 bases). V lost 5 bases and J 2 bases, leaving 16 bases between the germline ends. This CDR3 is built from 15 residues. CDR1 and CDR2 (germline): SEHNR, FQNEAQ (reference sequence). CDR3 coding DNA: TGTGCCAGCAGCCTAACAGATATAGCGCCCTACGAGCAGTACTTC. Translating it yields CASSLTDIAPYEQYF.

About this clone: In the same sample, other DNA sequences code for this CDR3. CDR3 in amino acids: CASSVDNRGYGYTF. CDR3 in DNA: TGTGCCAGCAGCGTAGACAACAGGGGGTATGGCTACACCTTC. The chain combines TRBV9 with TRBJ1-2, with 8 bases lining up with TRBD1. The germline CDR1 and CDR2 sequences are SGDLS and YYNGEE. With 0 bases clipped from V and 5 bases from J, the junction kept 3 bases outside the gene matches. The CDR3 totals 14 residues. The full variable domain, with the rest looked up from reference TRBV9 and TRBJ1-2, is DSGVTQTPKHLITATGQRVTLRCSPRSGDLSVYWYQQSLDQGLQFLIQYYNGEERAKGNILERFSAQQFPDLHSELNLSSLELGDSALYFCASSVDNRGYGYTFGSGTRLTVV.

The J gene is TRBJ2-1, the V gene TRBV12-5; 8 nucleotides line up with TRBD2. The CDR3 sequence is 14 residues long. CDR1 and CDR2 (germline): LGHNT, FRNRAP. Trimming took 4 bases from V and 8 from J; bases not matched to a gene: 7. CDR3 region: CASGSGGPSDEQFF. CDR3 nucleotide sequence: TGTGCTAGTGGTTCGGGGGGGCCTTCAGATGAGCAGTTCTTC. Full variable domain (rest looked up from reference TRBV12-5 and TRBJ2-1): DARVTQTPRHKVTEMGQEVTMRCQPILGHNTVFWYRQTMMQGLELLAYFRNRAPLDDSGMPKDRFSAEMPDATLATLKIQPSEPRDSAVYFCASGSGGPSDEQFFGPGTRLTVL.

This chain joins TRBV2 and TRBJ2-3, with D unresolved. CDR3 length: 17 amino acids. V dropped 1 base and J dropped 0 bases, with 14 bases sitting between them. CDR1 and CDR2 (germline): SNHLY, FYNNEI. CDR3 DNA sequence: TGTGCCAGCAGTGAAGGAAACTTTCCTTCTAGCACAGATACGCAGTATTTT. It specifies CASSEGNFPSSTDTQYF.

The genes are TRBV6-5 and TRBJ1-4, with 10 bases matching TRBD1. Germline CDR1 and CDR2: MNHEY and SVGAGI. The V and J ends lost 6 bases and 8 bases, in that order; junction bases with no gene match: 9. This CDR3 has 15 residues. CDR3 sequence reads: CASSPRDRGREKLFF. The DNA for the CDR3 is TGTGCCAGCAGCCCCCGGGACAGGGGACGAGAAAAACTGTTTTTT.

The chain couples TRBV2 to TRBJ2-2, with TRBD2 as a possible D gene (5 bases). The germline V gene encodes CDR1 SNHLY and CDR2 FYNNEI. This CDR3 spans 13 amino acids. V was shortened by 10 bases and J by 2 bases, with 11 bases between the two germline ends. CDR3 amino acids: CATLAGNTGELFF. CDR3 sequence (DNA): TGTGCCACTCTAGCTGGCAACACCGGGGAGCTGTTTTTT.

The gene calls are TRBV14 and TRBJ2-7; TRBD2 agrees at 7 bases. This CDR3 contains 16 residues. Germline trimming cut 4 bases from V and 5 bases from J; bases unmatched to any gene: 14. Per germline, CDR1 SGHDN and CDR2 FVKESK. CDR3: CASSPNFRREIHEQYF. The CDR3 nucleotides read TGTGCCAGCAGCCCCAACTTCCGGCGGGAGATCCACGAGCAGTACTTC.

The V call is TRBV4-1, the J call TRBJ2-7; weak D call: TRBD2 (5 bases). Germline CDR1 and CDR2: MGHRA and YSYEKL. The V end was cut by 0 bases, the J end by 1 base, with 13 bases between. The CDR3 loop spans 16 amino acids. CDR3 loop: CASSQDYGVSSYEQYF. The CDR3 nucleotides read TGCGCCAGCAGCCAAGATTACGGGGTTAGTTCCTACGAGCAGTACTTC.

This chain uses TRBV5-1 with TRBJ1-3; no clear D. Germline V gene sequence: CDR1 SGHRS, CDR2 YFSETQ. The CDR3 loop spans 16 amino acids. V lost 4 bases to trimming and J lost 4 bases, with 18 bases between them. The CDR3 DNA is TGCGCCAGCAGCCCAAGCGACCGATCTAAAGGAAACACCATATATTTT. It translates to CASSPSDRSKGNTIYF.

The chain has TRBV27 and TRBJ2-1; 14 bases align to TRBD2. The CDR3 sequence is 15 residues long. With 5 bases clipped from V and 8 bases from J, the junction kept 5 bases outside the gene matches. Looked up from germline, CDR1 is MNHEY and CDR2 is SMNVEV (reference sequence). CDR3 DNA sequence: TGTGCCAGCAGTGGTGAGACTAGCGGGAGGGATGAGCAGTTCTTC. Its translation: CASSGETSGRDEQFF.

The genes are TRBV5-1 and TRBJ1-4, with a tentative D call TRBD1 (5 bases). Trimming left V 1 base short and J 4 bases short, with 8 bases between. Germline loops: CDR1 SGHRS, CDR2 YFSETQ. CDR3 length equals 14 residues. The DNA for the CDR3 is TGCGCCAGCAGCTTGACAGGACGTAATGAAAAACTGTTTTTT. Protein: CASSLTGRNEKLFF.

V and J are TRBV2 and TRBJ1-1, with TRBD1 matching over 9 bases. From germline, CDR1 is SNHLY and CDR2 FYNNEI. This CDR3 contains 14 residues. Trimming took 7 bases from V and 1 from J; bases not matched to a gene: 4. DNA for the CDR3: TGTGCCAGCATCAAGGACAGGGGGAACACTGAAGCTTTCTTT. It specifies CASIKDRGNTEAFF.

The chain links TRBV6-5 to TRBJ2-2, with TRBD1 matching 10 bases. V gave up 5 bases and J gave up 6 bases; unmatched junction bases: 6. CDR3 length equals 15 residues. The germline CDR1 and CDR2 sequences are MNHEY and SVGAGI. CDR3 bases: TGTGCCAGCAGTCGCCACGGACAGGGGGCCGGGGAGCTGTTTTTT. Amino acid sequence: CASSRHGQGAGELFF.

The chain carries TRBV5-1 and TRBJ2-2, with 11 bases matching TRBD1. The CDR3 length is 16 residues. V dropped 6 bases and J dropped 4; count of bases not matched to a gene: 8. The germline V gene encodes CDR1 SGHRS and CDR2 YFSETQ. CDR3 DNA: TGCGCCAGCAAGGACCCGGGACAGGGGGGCACCGGGGAGCTGTTTTTT. The encoded protein is CASKDPGQGGTGELFF.